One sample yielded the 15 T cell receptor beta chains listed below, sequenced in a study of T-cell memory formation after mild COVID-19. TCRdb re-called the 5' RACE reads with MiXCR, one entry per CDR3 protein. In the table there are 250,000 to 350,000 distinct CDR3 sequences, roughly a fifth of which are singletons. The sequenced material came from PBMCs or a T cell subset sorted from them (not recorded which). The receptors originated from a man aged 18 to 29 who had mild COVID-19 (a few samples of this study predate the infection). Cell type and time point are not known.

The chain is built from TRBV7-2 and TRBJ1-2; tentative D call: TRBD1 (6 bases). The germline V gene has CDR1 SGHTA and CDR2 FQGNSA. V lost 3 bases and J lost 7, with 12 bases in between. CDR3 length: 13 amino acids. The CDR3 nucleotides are TGTGCCAGCAGCTTTCAGGGGATGGGTGGCTACACCTTC. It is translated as CASSFQGMGGYTF.

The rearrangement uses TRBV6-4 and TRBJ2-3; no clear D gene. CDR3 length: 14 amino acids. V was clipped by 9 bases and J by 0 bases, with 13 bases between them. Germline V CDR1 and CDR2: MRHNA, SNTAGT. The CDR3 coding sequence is TGTGCCAGGAATGCCGGAAACAGCACAGATACGCAGTATTTT. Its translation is CARNAGNSTDTQYF.

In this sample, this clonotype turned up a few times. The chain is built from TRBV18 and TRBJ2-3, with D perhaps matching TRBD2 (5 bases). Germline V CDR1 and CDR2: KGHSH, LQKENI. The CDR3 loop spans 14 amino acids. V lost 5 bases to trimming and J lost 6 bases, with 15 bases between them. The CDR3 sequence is CASSSTVGGDTQYF. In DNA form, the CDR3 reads TGTGCCAGCTCATCGACGGTCGGCGGGGATACGCAGTATTTT.

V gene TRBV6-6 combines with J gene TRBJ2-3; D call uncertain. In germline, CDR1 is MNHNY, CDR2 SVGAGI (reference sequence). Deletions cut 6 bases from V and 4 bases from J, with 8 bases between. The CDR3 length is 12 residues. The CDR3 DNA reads TGTGCCAGCAGAACCCAATCAGATACGCAGTATTTT. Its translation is CASRTQSDTQYF.

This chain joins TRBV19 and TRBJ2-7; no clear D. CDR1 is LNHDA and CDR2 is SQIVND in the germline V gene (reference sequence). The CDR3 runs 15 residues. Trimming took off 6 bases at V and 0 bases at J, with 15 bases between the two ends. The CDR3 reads CASRPAGAYSYEQYF. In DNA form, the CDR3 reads TGTGCCAGTAGGCCCGCCGGAGCTTACTCCTACGAGCAGTACTTC.

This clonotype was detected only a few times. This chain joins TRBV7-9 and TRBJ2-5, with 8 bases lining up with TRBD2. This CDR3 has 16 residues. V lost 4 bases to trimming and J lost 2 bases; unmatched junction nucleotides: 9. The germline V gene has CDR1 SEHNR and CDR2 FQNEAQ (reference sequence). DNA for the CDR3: TGTGCCAGCAGCTCCCAAGGGCGGGGGGCTCAAGAGACCCAGTACTTC. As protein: CASSSQGRGAQETQYF.

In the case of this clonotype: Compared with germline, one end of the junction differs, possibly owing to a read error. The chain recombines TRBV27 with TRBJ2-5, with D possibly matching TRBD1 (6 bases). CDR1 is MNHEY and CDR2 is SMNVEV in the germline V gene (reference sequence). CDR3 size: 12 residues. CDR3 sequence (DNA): TGTGACAGCAGTCGCAGGGGACAGACCCAGTACTTC. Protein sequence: CDSSRRGQTQYF.

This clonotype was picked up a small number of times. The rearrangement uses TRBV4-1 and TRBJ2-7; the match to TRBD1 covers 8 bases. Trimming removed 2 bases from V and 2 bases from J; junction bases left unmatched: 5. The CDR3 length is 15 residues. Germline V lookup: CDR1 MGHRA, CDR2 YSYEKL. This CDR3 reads CASSQSGTGAYEQYF. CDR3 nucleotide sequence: TGCGCCAGCAGCCAATCCGGGACAGGCGCCTACGAGCAGTACTTC.

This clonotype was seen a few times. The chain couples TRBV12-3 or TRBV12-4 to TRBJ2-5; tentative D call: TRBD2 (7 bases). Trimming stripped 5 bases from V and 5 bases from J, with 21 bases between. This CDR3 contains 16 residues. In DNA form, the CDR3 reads TGTGCCAGCAGTCCCCGCGGGGCGGGGGCTAGGGAGACCCAGTACTTC. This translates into CASSPRGAGARETQYF.

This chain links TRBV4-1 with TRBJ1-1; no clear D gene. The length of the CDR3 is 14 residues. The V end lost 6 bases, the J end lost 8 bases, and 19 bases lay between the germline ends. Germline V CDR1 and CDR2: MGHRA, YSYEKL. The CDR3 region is CASRIGGGSDEAFF. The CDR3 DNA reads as TGCGCCAGCAGGATTGGAGGTGGGTCTGACGAAGCTTTCTTT.

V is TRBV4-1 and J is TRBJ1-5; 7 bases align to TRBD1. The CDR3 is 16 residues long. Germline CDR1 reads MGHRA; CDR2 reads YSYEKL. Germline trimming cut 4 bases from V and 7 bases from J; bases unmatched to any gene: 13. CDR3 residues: CASSPGQEGASQPQHF. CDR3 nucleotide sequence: TGCGCCAGCAGCCCTGGACAGGAAGGGGCCTCACAGCCCCAGCATTTT.

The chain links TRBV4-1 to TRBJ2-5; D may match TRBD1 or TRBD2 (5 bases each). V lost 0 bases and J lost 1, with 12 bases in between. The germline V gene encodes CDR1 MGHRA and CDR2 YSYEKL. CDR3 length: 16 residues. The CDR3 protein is CASSQEATGGQETQYF. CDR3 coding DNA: TGCGCCAGCAGCCAAGAGGCAACAGGAGGCCAAGAGACCCAGTACTTC.

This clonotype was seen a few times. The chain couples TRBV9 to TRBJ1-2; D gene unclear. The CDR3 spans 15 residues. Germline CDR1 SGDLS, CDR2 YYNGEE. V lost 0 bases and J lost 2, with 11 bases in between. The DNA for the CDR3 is TGTGCCAGCAGCGTAGATTATGGGTTAAACTATGGCTACACCTTC. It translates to CASSVDYGLNYGYTF. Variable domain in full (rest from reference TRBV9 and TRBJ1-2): DSGVTQTPKHLITATGQRVTLRCSPRSGDLSVYWYQQSLDQGLQFLIQYYNGEERAKGNILERFSAQQFPDLHSELNLSSLELGDSALYFCASSVDYGLNYGYTFGSGTRLTVV.

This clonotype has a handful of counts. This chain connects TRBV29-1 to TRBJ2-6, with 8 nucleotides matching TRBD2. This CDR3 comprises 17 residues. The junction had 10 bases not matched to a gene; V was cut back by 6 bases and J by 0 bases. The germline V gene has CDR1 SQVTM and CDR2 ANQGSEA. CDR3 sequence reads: CSVTGLEGPSGANVLTF. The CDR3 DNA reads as TGCAGCGTGACGGGACTAGAGGGGCCCTCTGGGGCCAACGTCCTGACTTTC. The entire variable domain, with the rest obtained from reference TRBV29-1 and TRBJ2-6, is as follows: SAVISQKPSRDICQRGTSLTIQCQVDSQVTMMFWYRQQPGQSLTLIATANQGSEATYESGFVIDKFPISRPNLTFSTLTVSNMSPEDSSIYLCSVTGLEGPSGANVLTFGAGSRLTVL.

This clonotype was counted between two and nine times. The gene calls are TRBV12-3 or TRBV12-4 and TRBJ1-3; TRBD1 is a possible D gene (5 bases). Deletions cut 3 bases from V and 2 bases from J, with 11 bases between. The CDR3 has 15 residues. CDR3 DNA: TGTGCCAGCAGTTTCGGGGGGTCCACTGGAAACACCATATATTTT. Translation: CASSFGGSTGNTIYF.